These 26 T cell receptor beta chains were sequenced from one sample in a study of Ad26.COV2.S vaccination and SARS-CoV-2 variants. Some clones are missing from TCRdb's copy, which holds only in-frame ones; the method was immunoSEQ multiplex PCR. Of about 330,000 clones in the sample, approximately 87% were seen once. The treatment: roughly 20 received Ad26.COV2.S at low or high dose, single or two shots; about 5 received placebo; per-sample allocation not given. Collection of the samples took place on day 63 after the first injection of vaccine or placebo. The sample here was peripheral blood, taken in a trial of Ad26.COV2.S vaccine versus placebo. Receptor source: a person between 18 and 65 years old who received the Ad26.COV2.S COVID-19 vaccine or a placebo.

V gene TRBV15 combines with J gene TRBJ1-4; D is possibly TRBD1 (6 bases). Trimming pared 0 bases from V and 7 bases from J, leaving 12 bases between. Germline V gene data show CDR1 as LNHNV and CDR2 as YYDKDF (reference sequence). The CDR3 contains 15 residues. The CDR3 sequence: CATSRDQGYSEKLFF. CDR3 nucleotides: TGTGCCACCAGCAGAGATCAGGGGTACAGTGAAAAACTGTTTTTT. Filled out from reference TRBV15 and TRBJ1-4, the complete variable domain reads DAMVIQNPRYQVTQFGKPVTLSCSQTLNHNVMYWYQQKSSQAPKLLFHYYDKDFNNEADTPDNFQSRRPNTSFCFLDIRSPGLGDTAMYLCATSRDQGYSEKLFFGSGTQLSVL.

V is TRBV4-3 and J is TRBJ2-1, with TRBD2 matching over 11 bases. The CDR3 loop spans 19 amino acids. CDR1 is LGHNA and CDR2 is YSLEER in the germline V gene. V gave up 4 bases and J gave up 9 bases; unmatched junction bases: 20. The CDR3 DNA follows: TGCGCCAGCAGCCTGCTCCTCCATAGCGGGAGGGCCGAAGAATTTGAGCAGTTCTTC. Its translation is CASSLLLHSGRAEEFEQFF.

This clone was recorded a few times. The rearrangement uses TRBV5-4 and TRBJ1-6, with 8 bases matching TRBD1. V shed 4 bases and J 7 bases; nucleotides not matched to a gene: 10. This CDR3 contains 16 residues. Germline V CDR1 and CDR2: SGHNT, YYREEE (reference sequence). The CDR3 bases are TGTGCCAGCAGCGCGACGCGTAGGACAGGGAATTCACCCCTCCACTTT. Its translation is CASSATRRTGNSPLHF.

V and J are TRBV7-2 and TRBJ2-7, with a weak D call TRBD2 (6 bases). With 5 bases removed from V and 1 base from J, the gap between germline ends came to 6 bases. Germline CDR1 SGHTA, CDR2 FQGNSA. The CDR3 sequence is 12 residues long. CDR3 DNA: TGTGCCAGCAGCCGGGGGTCCTACGAGCAGTACTTC. Translation: CASSRGSYEQYF.

This chain joins TRBV3-1 (or the pseudogene TRBV3-2) and TRBJ1-2, with D unresolved. The CDR3 covers 17 residues. From germline, CDR1 is LGHDT and CDR2 YNNKEL (reference sequence). The germline V and J ends were trimmed by 4 bases and 2 bases, with 20 bases remaining between them. CDR3 region: CASSPLIDYDVNYGYTF. The CDR3 region has the DNA TGTGCCAGCAGCCCCCTGATCGACTACGACGTAAACTATGGCTACACCTTC.

The genes are TRBV4-1 and TRBJ2-3, with 9 bases that match TRBD2. V lost 1 base to trimming and J lost 1 base; unmatched junction nucleotides: 3. The CDR3 extends over 16 amino acids. The germline V gene has CDR1 MGHRA and CDR2 YSYEKL. The chain's CDR3 is CASSQVAGAGTDTQYF. The CDR3 nucleotides read TGCGCCAGCAGCCAAGTAGCGGGGGCAGGCACAGATACGCAGTATTTT.

The J gene is TRBJ1-5, the V gene TRBV2; D is unclear. The CDR3 is 13 amino acids. Germline assignment: CDR1 SNHLY and CDR2 FYNNEI. V dropped 4 bases and J dropped 7 bases, with 11 bases sitting between them. CDR3 bases: TGTGCCAGCAGTGGCCCGGGAGGACAGCCCCAGCATTTT. Protein: CASSGPGGQPQHF.

V and J are TRBV5-8 and TRBJ2-7, with 11 bases lining up with TRBD2. Germline loops: CDR1 SGHTS, CDR2 YDEGEE. This CDR3 has 14 residues. V trimming: 1 base; J trimming: 5 bases; junction bases outside the gene matches: 2. The CDR3 here is CASSLPTSGNEQYF. In DNA form, the CDR3 reads TGTGCCAGCAGCTTGCCGACTAGCGGGAACGAGCAGTACTTC.

This clone was found once. This chain links TRBV5-1 with TRBJ2-1; no firm D call. Germline V gene lookup returns CDR1 SGHRS and CDR2 YFSETQ. The CDR3 is made up of 17 amino acids. With 0 bases removed from V and 2 bases from J, the gap between germline ends came to 15 bases. In DNA, the CDR3 is TGCGCCAGCAGCTTGGAACGTGAAGCGAGGCCCTACAATGAGCAGTTCTTC. This codes for CASSLEREARPYNEQFF.

The chain combines TRBV4-3 with TRBJ1-2; tentative D call: TRBD1 (6 bases). The CDR3 runs to 16 residues. Trimming took off 2 bases at V and 3 bases at J, with 16 bases between the two ends. From germline, CDR1 is LGHNA and CDR2 YSLEER. CDR3 bases: TGCGCCAGCAGCCAATATGGGGGGCCCGCTGACTATGGCTACACCTTC. This codes for CASSQYGGPADYGYTF.

The CDR3 region has the DNA TGTGCCAGCAGTTTCCCTCCCGGGACCTCGAATGAAAAACTGTTTTTT. It encodes CASSFPPGTSNEKLFF. The chain recombines TRBV6-2 or TRBV6-3 with TRBJ1-4; tentatively, D is TRBD1 (5 bases). V was cut by 4 bases and J by 5 bases, with 17 bases left in between. The CDR3 length is 16 residues. Germline values: CDR1 MNHEY, CDR2 SVGEGT.

This chain connects TRBV30 to TRBJ2-7, with TRBD1 identical over 12 bases. The CDR3 sequence is 14 residues long. J lost 7 bases, V lost 5 bases, and 9 bases had no gene match. The germline CDR1 and CDR2 sequences are GTSNPN and SVGIG (reference sequence). CDR3 amino acids: CAWSTGQGAREQYV. The CDR3 region has the DNA TGTGCCTGGTCGACGGGACAGGGGGCGCGTGAGCAGTACGTC.

The chain joins TRBV4-3 to TRBJ2-7; no firm D call. This CDR3 contains 13 residues. Between the trimmed V and J ends, which lost 1 base and 7 bases, there was a span of 11 bases. From germline, CDR1 is LGHNA and CDR2 YSLEER. This CDR3 is CASSQVAGSEQYF. The CDR3 region has the DNA TGCGCCAGCAGCCAAGTAGCCGGATCGGAGCAGTACTTC.

This clone was counted a single time. The V call is TRBV3-1 (or the pseudogene TRBV3-2), the J call TRBJ1-3; D perhaps matches TRBD1 (5 bases). The CDR3 totals 13 residues. With 4 bases removed from V and 6 bases from J, the gap between germline ends came to 10 bases. CDR1 is LGHDT and CDR2 is YNNKEL in the germline V gene (reference sequence). CDR3 bases: TGTGCCAGCAGCCTCGCACAGGAAAACACCATATATTTT. Translated, it gives CASSLAQENTIYF.

This chain joins TRBV29-1 and TRBJ1-1; D call uncertain. Between the trimmed V and J ends, which lost 8 bases and 11 bases, there was a span of 12 bases. The CDR3 loop spans 9 amino acids. Germline V CDR1 and CDR2: SQVTM, ANQGSEA. The CDR3 bases are TGCAGCACCGCGAGAGGGGCTTTCTTT. Protein product: CSTARGAFF.

This rearrangement joins TRBV5-1 to TRBJ1-1, with TRBD1 as a possible D gene (6 bases). Trimming left V 0 bases short and J 0 bases short, with 12 bases between. Looked up from germline, CDR1 is SGHRS and CDR2 is YFSETQ. The CDR3 extends over 16 amino acids. CDR3 in DNA: TGCGCCAGCAGCTTGGACGCAGGGGTGATGAACACTGAAGCTTTCTTT. Translation gives CASSLDAGVMNTEAFF.

This chain connects TRBV9 to TRBJ1-2, with TRBD1 identical over 9 bases. In germline, CDR1 is SGDLS, CDR2 YYNGEE. CDR3 length equals 15 residues. Trimming cost V 3 bases and J 3 bases; bases outside gene matches: 6. The CDR3 bases are TGTGCCAGCAGCGCGGGACAGGGTATGGACTATGGCTACACCTTC. Translated: CASSAGQGMDYGYTF.

This sequence joins TRBV20-1 and TRBJ2-5; TRBD1 might be the D (6 bases). This CDR3 is built from 14 residues. Germline V CDR1 and CDR2: DFQATT, SNEGSKA (reference sequence). V lost 3 bases, J lost 7 bases, and 18 bases lay in between. The CDR3 region has the DNA TGCAGTGCTAGTCTCCGGACAGAGGCTGGGACCCAGTACTTC. This encodes CSASLRTEAGTQYF.

J is TRBJ1-1 and V is TRBV11-3, with D maybe TRBD1 (5 bases). From germline, CDR1 is SGHNT and CDR2 YENEEA. V lost 1 base and J 5 bases, leaving 17 bases between the germline ends. The length of the CDR3 is 16 residues. CDR3: CASSLGRRGGVTEAFF. CDR3 bases: TGTGCCAGCAGCTTAGGGCGGCGGGGCGGGGTTACTGAAGCTTTCTTT.

The chain employs TRBV12-5 and TRBJ2-3; D ambiguous. CDR1 and CDR2 from the germline V gene are LGHNT and FRNRAP. This CDR3 has 15 residues. V was pared by 6 bases and J by 4 bases, with 17 bases between. The CDR3 sequence is CASGLLPDGPDTQYF. As DNA, the CDR3 is TGTGCTAGTGGGCTCCTCCCCGACGGGCCAGATACGCAGTATTTT.

The chain carries TRBV7-2 and TRBJ2-3; D is tentatively TRBD1 or TRBD2 (5 bases each). Trimming took off 3 bases at V and 7 bases at J, with 11 bases between the two ends. The CDR3 consists of 13 residues. Germline CDR1 SGHTA, CDR2 FQGNSA. DNA for the CDR3: TGTGCCAGCAGCTTTTCCGGGACGAATACGCAGTATTTT. This gives the protein CASSFSGTNTQYF. Full variable domain (missing parts from reference TRBV7-2 and TRBJ2-3): GAGVSQSPSNKVTEKGKDVELRCDPISGHTALYWYRQSLGQGLEFLIYFQGNSAPDKSGLPSDRFSAERTGGSVSTLTIQRTQQEDSAVYLCASSFSGTNTQYFGPGTRLTVL.

The chain uses TRBV18 and TRBJ1-2; D ambiguous. Trimming left V 1 base short and J 7 bases short, with 10 bases between. The CDR3 consists of 13 residues. Germline CDR1 KGHSH, CDR2 LQKENI. CDR3 in DNA: TGTGCCAGCTCACCACGTGCCGTAAGTGGCTACACCTTC. Translation: CASSPRAVSGYTF.

The chain couples TRBV5-8 to TRBJ1-5, with 10 bases matching TRBD1. Germline CDR1 reads SGHTS; CDR2 reads YDEGEE. J lost 4 bases, V lost 5 bases, and 9 bases had no gene match. This CDR3 has 16 residues. CDR3: CASSRRDRGLNQPQHF. The CDR3 DNA reads as TGTGCCAGCAGTCGAAGAGACAGGGGGCTGAATCAGCCCCAGCATTTT.

This clone was seen only once. This chain joins TRBV9 and TRBJ2-3, with 8 bases that match TRBD1. Germline trimming cut 4 bases from V and 3 bases from J; bases unmatched to any gene: 7. Germline loops: CDR1 SGDLS, CDR2 YYNGEE. This CDR3 contains 15 residues. This chain's CDR3 is CASSRLDRATDTQYF. The CDR3 DNA is TGTGCCAGCAGCAGGTTGGACAGGGCAACAGATACGCAGTATTTT. The full variable domain, in which reference TRBV9 and TRBJ2-3 provide the parts outside the CDR3, is DSGVTQTPKHLITATGQRVTLRCSPRSGDLSVYWYQQSLDQGLQFLIQYYNGEERAKGNILERFSAQQFPDLHSELNLSSLELGDSALYFCASSRLDRATDTQYFGPGTRLTVL.

This chain connects TRBV12-3 or TRBV12-4 to TRBJ1-2; D remains ambiguous. This CDR3 is built from 13 residues. V was pared by 3 bases and J by 10 bases, with 15 bases between. CDR3 sequence: CASSFLGVRDYTF. The CDR3, as DNA: TGTGCCAGCAGTTTTCTGGGCGTCAGAGACTACACCTTC.

This rearrangement joins TRBV30 to TRBJ2-1; 10 bases match TRBD2. The CDR3 runs to 15 residues. V shed 3 bases and J 9 bases; nucleotides not matched to a gene: 11. CDR1 is GTSNPN and CDR2 is SVGIG in the germline V gene (reference sequence). CDR3 nucleotides: TGTGCCTGGAGGTCCCTAGCGGGAGTATGGCCTGAGCAGTTCTTC. Translation gives CAWRSLAGVWPEQFF.